What follows are 23 T cell receptor beta chains derived from one specimen sequenced in a study of PD-1 blockade in classical Hodgkin lymphoma. Time point in this sample: cycle 4 day 1 (C4D1), after less than seven weeks of nivolumab. Exposure to brentuximab vedotin varied, and each patient had relapsed following autologous stem cell transplantation. Assay: immunoSEQ multiplex PCR; the TCRdb copy retains only in-frame clones and omits some. The sample lists about 20,000 clones, 70% to 80% occurring once. This material consisted of peripheral blood mononuclear cells (PBMCs), taken before the fourth cycle of nivolumab. The receptors originated from a human donor with classical Hodgkin lymphoma.

The chain employs TRBV7-8 and TRBJ1-1; D gene ambiguous. V was cut by 5 bases and J by 0 bases, with 10 bases left in between. Germline-derived CDR1 and CDR2 are SGHVS and FQNEAQ. The CDR3 covers 14 residues. In DNA form, the CDR3 reads TGTGCCAGCAGCCCAGGAGGAATGAACACTGAAGCTTTCTTT. Residues: CASSPGGMNTEAFF.

The table lists this clone with a count of one. The chain recombines TRBV19 with TRBJ2-7, with 10 bases identical to TRBD2. This CDR3 has 15 amino acids. Germline lookup yields CDR1 LNHDA and CDR2 SQIVND (reference sequence). The V segment lost 3 bases and the J segment 2 bases; nucleotides outside the gene matches: 4. Here the CDR3 DNA reads TGTGCCAGTAGTATGTGGCTAGCGGGGGCCTACGAGCAGTACTTC. Its protein is CASSMWLAGAYEQYF.

This clone has just one count. The rearrangement joins TRBV29-1 to TRBJ1-3, with D unclear. Trimming took 4 bases from V and 0 from J, leaving 7 bases between them. This CDR3 comprises 13 residues. Germline CDR1 and CDR2: SQVTM and ANQGSEA. As DNA, the CDR3 is TGCAGCGTTGGGGTCAGCTCTGGAAACACCATATATTTT. It translates to CSVGVSSGNTIYF.

V gene TRBV11-2 combines with J gene TRBJ2-4, with D possibly being TRBD1 (5 bases). Germline CDR1 and CDR2: SGHAT and FQNNGV. The CDR3 contains 15 residues. Trimming left V 0 bases short and J 7 bases short, with 13 bases between. The CDR3 coding sequence is TGTGCCAGCAGCTTAGATTTGCAGGGTCGGAACATTCAGTACTTC. The encoded protein is CASSLDLQGRNIQYF.

This rearrangement joins TRBV20-1 to TRBJ1-5; D is possibly TRBD1 (5 bases). Trimming stripped 1 base from V and 7 bases from J, with 5 bases between. The length of the CDR3 is 11 residues. CDR1 is DFQATT, CDR2 SNEGSKA, per germline (reference sequence). The CDR3 region has the DNA TGCAGTGCTAGAGGGGGGCAGCCCCAGCATTTT. It translates to CSARGGQPQHF.

The chain links TRBV10-3 to TRBJ2-7; D is unresolved. The germline V gene encodes CDR1 ENHRY and CDR2 SYGVKD. Trimming took off 1 base at V and 3 bases at J, with 16 bases between the two ends. The CDR3 is made up of 16 amino acids. CDR3 region: CAISEFSNPLFYEQYF. CDR3 coding DNA: TGTGCCATCAGTGAGTTCAGTAACCCTCTGTTCTACGAGCAGTACTTC.

The CDR3 is CASSLSKRDRDGYTF. The CDR3 DNA reads as TGTGCCAGCAGCTTGTCCAAAAGAGACAGGGACGGCTACACCTTC. V is TRBV5-4 and J is TRBJ1-2, with 7 bases matching TRBD1. Germline V gene data show CDR1 as SGHNT and CDR2 as YYREEE (reference sequence). The CDR3 extends over 15 amino acids. After removal of 1 base from V and 8 bases from J, the junction contained 11 bases not matched to a gene.

This chain links TRBV7-3 with TRBJ1-1; D perhaps matches TRBD1 (6 bases). CDR1 SGHTA and CDR2 FQGTGA come from the germline V gene. Deletions cut 0 bases from V and 4 bases from J, with 9 bases between. This CDR3 is built from 14 residues. The CDR3 is CASSLTGGGTEAFF. CDR3 sequence (DNA): TGTGCCAGCAGCTTAACTGGGGGCGGCACTGAAGCTTTCTTT.

The chain combines TRBV7-2 with TRBJ1-1; perhaps TRBD1 as D (6 bases). The ends were cut back, 0 bases at V and 7 bases at J, with 9 bases in the middle. Per the germline V gene, CDR1 is SGHTA and CDR2 is FQGNSA. The CDR3 length is 13 residues. This CDR3 is CASSLAGGGEAFF. The CDR3 region has the DNA TGTGCCAGCAGCTTAGCGGGAGGGGGTGAAGCTTTCTTT.

This clone was seen just once. This rearrangement joins TRBV7-9 to TRBJ1-1; D is unresolved. Trimming cost V 4 bases and J 3 bases, with 15 bases left between them. The CDR3 spans 15 residues. The germline V gene encodes CDR1 SEHNR and CDR2 FQNEAQ (reference sequence). Written as DNA, the CDR3 is TGTGCCAGCAGCTATCACGTAGGCGGGGACACTGAAGCTTTCTTT. This sequence encodes CASSYHVGGDTEAFF.

The chain joins TRBV7-9 to TRBJ1-6; D unclear. V was cut by 5 bases and J by 5 bases, with 13 bases left in between. This CDR3 is 15 amino acids long. Germline CDR1 SEHNR, CDR2 FQNEAQ (reference sequence). CDR3 sequence: CASSPDTGNNSPLHF. CDR3 nucleotides: TGTGCCAGCAGCCCCGACACCGGTAATAATTCACCCCTCCACTTT.

The CDR3: CASSYSFRAGELFF. The CDR3 DNA reads as TGTGCCAGCAGTTACTCGTTCCGGGCCGGGGAGCTGTTTTTT. This chain uses TRBV6-5 with TRBJ2-2, with no clear D. Trimming left V 0 bases short and J 6 bases short, with 8 bases between. Germline V gives CDR1 MNHEY, CDR2 SVGAGI. The CDR3 sequence is 14 residues long.

This sequence joins TRBV6-6 and TRBJ2-3; a weak D match, TRBD1 (6 bases). The V and J ends lost 5 bases and 4 bases respectively, with 16 bases between them. The CDR3 runs 15 residues. The germline gives CDR1 MNHNY, CDR2 SVGAGI (reference sequence). The CDR3 is CASSDSGVFADTQYF. DNA for the CDR3: TGTGCCAGCAGTGATTCAGGGGTGTTCGCAGATACGCAGTATTTT.

The CDR3 DNA sequence: TGTGCCAGCAGTGGCTACTCTGGGGCCAACGTCCTGACTTTC. Its protein product is CASSGYSGANVLTF. V and J are TRBV27 and TRBJ2-6, with no clear D. V dropped 5 bases and J dropped 0 bases, with 5 bases sitting between them. CDR3 length equals 14 residues. Germline-derived CDR1 and CDR2 are MNHEY and SMNVEV (reference sequence).

The chain couples TRBV7-3 to TRBJ2-3, with D perhaps being TRBD1 or TRBD2 (5 bases each). CDR1 is SGHTA and CDR2 is FQGTGA in the germline V gene. The CDR3 sequence is 17 residues long. The germline V and J ends were trimmed by 2 bases and 4 bases, with 19 bases remaining between them. As DNA, the CDR3 is TGTGCCAGCAGCTTAGTAGGGACGGGCTCTTTGCCAGATACGCAGTATTTT. It yields the protein CASSLVGTGSLPDTQYF.

This sequence joins TRBV28 and TRBJ1-2; 9 bases are a match to TRBD1. The J segment lost 3 bases and the V segment lost 5 bases, leaving 7 bases of the junction unmatched. CDR1 and CDR2 from the germline V gene are MDHEN and SYDVKM. This CDR3 contains 15 residues. The CDR3 protein is CASSHGQGRDYGYTF. In nucleotides, the CDR3 is TGTGCCAGCAGTCATGGACAGGGGCGTGACTATGGCTACACCTTC.

This clone occurred once. The chain links TRBV5-4 to TRBJ2-6; D is perhaps TRBD1 (6 bases). Deletions cut 3 bases from V and 4 bases from J, with 17 bases between. Germline V gene data show CDR1 as SGHNT and CDR2 as YYREEE (reference sequence). The CDR3 sequence is 17 residues long. CDR3 in amino acids: CASSSELGAPGANVLTF. The CDR3 DNA is TGTGCCAGCAGCTCTGAACTGGGGGCGCCCGGGGCCAACGTCCTGACTTTC.

The chain uses TRBV6-1 and TRBJ2-1; 10 bases map to TRBD1. Germline CDR1 MNHNS, CDR2 SASEGT. Unmatched junction bases numbered 4, after V lost 1 base and J lost 4 bases. The CDR3 covers 16 residues. Here the CDR3 DNA reads TGTGCCAGCAGTGAAGTTTGGACAGGGGGATACAATGAGCAGTTCTTC. Residues: CASSEVWTGGYNEQFF.

This rearrangement joins TRBV5-6 to TRBJ1-4; D is possibly TRBD1 (5 bases). The CDR3 contains 14 residues. Per germline, CDR1 SGHDT and CDR2 YYEEEE. Trimming stripped 9 bases from V and 3 bases from J, with 15 bases between. The CDR3 is CATGTLRPNEKLFF. The DNA of the CDR3 is TGTGCCACTGGGACTTTACGACCTAATGAAAAACTGTTTTTT.

The V call is TRBV29-1, the J call TRBJ1-1; D uncertain. This CDR3 is built from 12 residues. V lost 0 bases and J lost 6, with 8 bases in between. Germline V gene lookup returns CDR1 SQVTM and CDR2 ANQGSEA. CDR3: CSVEEGVAEAFF. CDR3 DNA sequence: TGCAGCGTTGAAGAGGGTGTTGCTGAAGCTTTCTTT.

This clone was found once. The gene calls are TRBV4-2 and TRBJ1-2, with TRBD1 as a possible D gene (5 bases). Trimming shortened V by 0 bases and J by 1 base, and 9 bases separated the two germline ends. This CDR3 region has 15 residues. Germline CDR1 LGHNA, CDR2 YNFKEQ. Written as DNA, the CDR3 is TGTGCCAGCAGCCAAGACCGACAGCTTAACTATGGCTACACCTTC. This sequence encodes CASSQDRQLNYGYTF.

V is TRBV6-1 and J is TRBJ2-1; D may be TRBD2 (6 bases). The germline V gene has CDR1 MNHNS and CDR2 SASEGT. There are 14 residues in the CDR3. With 2 bases removed from V and 5 bases from J, the gap between germline ends came to 10 bases. The CDR3 DNA sequence: TGTGCCAGCAGTGAACAATGGGGGGACAATGAGCAGTTCTTC. Protein product: CASSEQWGDNEQFF.

The chain recombines TRBV7-2 with TRBJ2-3; D may match TRBD1 or TRBD2 (5 bases each). V was pared by 5 bases and J by 4 bases, with 10 bases between. The CDR3 is made up of 13 amino acids. Germline V gives CDR1 SGHTA, CDR2 FQGNSA. CDR3 residues: CASSRGSPDTQYF. CDR3 bases: TGTGCCAGCAGCCGGGGCTCCCCAGATACGCAGTATTTT.